This T cell receptor (beta chain) was captured in a study of cytomegalovirus exposure and HLA in healthy donors. Looking at the study overall: The 120 validation repertoires matched the approximately 700 first-cohort repertoires in platform, a later analysis reported.

Sequencing was performed with immunoSEQ multiplex PCR; in TCRdb, only in-frame clones are kept and a portion is missing. Among tens of thousands of clones listed, around nine tenths were seen once. Deletions cut 0 bases from V and 8 bases from J, with 14 bases between. The germline V gene encodes CDR1 SGHVS and CDR2 FQNEAQ. This CDR3 spans 15 amino acids. Study-level findings and limits: The listing of 150 to 200 TCR beta chains classed them as cytomegalovirus-associated.

About this clone itself: Antigen specificity is unknown.

Source material: PBMCs. This rearrangement joins TRBV7-8 to TRBJ2-1; D is unresolved. This sequence was found in a man between 18 and 35 years old in good health and CMV-seronegative. The CDR3 sequence: CASSLAKSKSDEQFF. In DNA form, the CDR3 reads TGTGCCAGCAGCTTAGCAAAGTCCAAAAGCGATGAGCAGTTCTTC.